Listed below are T cell receptor beta chains from one sample, sequenced in a study of prognosis after radiotherapy for stage I lung cancer. Using its own MiXCR run on the multiplex PCR reads, TCRdb lists one record per CDR3 protein. The table lists roughly 13,000 distinct CDR3 sequences, 47% of them singletons, with around a quarter in the top ten. This sample comprised PBMCs, obtained before or after stereotactic body radiation therapy (not recorded which). These receptors all come from a donor aged 50 or older with non-small cell lung cancer. CDR3s include the opening cysteine and the closing phenylalanine or tryptophan. D genes are given only for firm matches. Not every row has a clone size; where given, it reads once, few, many or a size class.

TRBJ1-5 | . | TRBV30 | . | CAWSFDDNQPQHF | TGTGCCTGGAGTTTTGATGACAATCAGCCCCAGCATTTT
TRBJ2-7 | TRBD1 | TRBV14 | many | CASSQDRGYEQYF | TGTGCCAGCAGCCAAGACAGGGGGTACGAGCAGTACTTC
TRBJ2-2 | . | TRBV5-6 | medium-sized | CASSWSWGTGELFF | TGTGCCAGCAGCTGGTCTTGGGGCACCGGGGAGCTGTTTTTT
TRBJ1-3 | . | TRBV7-2 | . | CASSRVGWAGNTIYF | TGTGCCAGCAGCCGTGTGGGGTGGGCCGGAAACACCATATATTTT
TRBJ2-3 | TRBD1 | TRBV7-9 | . | CASSYGTGTDTQYF | TGTGCCAGCAGCTACGGGACAGGGACAGATACGCAGTATTTT
TRBJ2-3 | . | TRBV7-3 | medium-sized | CASSLGSGVDTQYF | TGTGCCAGCAGCCTAGGGTCCGGGGTAGATACGCAGTATTTT
TRBJ1-6 | TRBD1 | TRBV20-1 | . | CSAGGPNSPLHF | TGCAGCGCAGGGGGACCGAATTCACCCCTCCACTTT
TRBJ2-5 | TRBD1 | TRBV5-5 | many | CASSLDAGGTMETQYF | TGTGCCAGCAGCTTGGATGCAGGGGGAACCATGGAGACCCAGTACTTC
TRBJ1-4 | TRBD1 | TRBV10-2 | many | CASKEGAGDEKLFF | TGCGCCAGCAAAGAGGGGGCCGGAGATGAAAAACTGTTTTTT
TRBJ1-5 | . | TRBV20-1 | many | CSAVQLSNQPQHF | TGCAGTGCTGTGCAGCTTAGCAATCAGCCCCAGCATTTT
TRBJ2-1 | . | TRBV12-5 | . | CASATAGFYNERSF | TGTGCTAGTGCCACCGCGGGGTTCTACAATGAGCGGTCCTTC
TRBJ2-1 | . | TRBV6-1 | medium-sized | CASTRDTSYNEQFF | TGTGCCAGCACGCGGGACACCTCCTACAATGAGCAGTTCTTC
TRBJ2-2 | . | TRBV19 | medium-sized | CASSMTGTGVELFF | TGTGCCAGTAGTATGACAGGCACCGGGGTGGAGCTGTTTTTT
TRBJ2-5 | TRBD2 | TRBV7-2 | many | CASSLDSGSLGETQYF | TGTGCCAGCAGCTTAGATAGCGGGAGTTTGGGGGAGACCCAGTACTTC
TRBJ2-1 | . | TRBV6-2/TRBV6-3 | . | CASSPAQGVNEQFF | TGTGCCAGCAGTCCCGCACAGGGTGTCAATGAGCAGTTCTTC
TRBJ1-5 | . | TRBV28 | . | CASSLLGAQPQHF | TGTGCCAGCAGTTTATTGGGGGCTCAGCCCCAGCATTTT
TRBJ2-1 | . | TRBV2 | . | CASRRISGIHSNEQFF | TGTGCCAGCAGGCGCATTAGTGGGATCCACTCCAATGAGCAGTTCTTC
TRBJ1-2 | . | TRBV3-1 | . | CANSDQGARGYTF | TGTGCCAACAGCGACCAAGGGGCGCGGGGCTACACCTTC
TRBJ2-7 | TRBD2 | TRBV20-1 | medium-sized | CSASQVQRGPAIEQYF | TGCAGTGCTAGCCAGGTGCAGCGGGGGCCCGCTATTGAGCAGTACTTC
TRBJ1-2 | . | TRBV9 | . | CASSVGLNWGGSSARHYGYTF | TGTGCCAGCAGCGTAGGTCTAAATTGGGGGGGCTCCTCGGCCAGACACTATGGCTACACCTTC
TRBJ2-5 | . | TRBV27 | . | CASMAVTGFAETQYF | TGTGCCAGCATGGCCGTGACTGGGTTTGCGGAGACCCAGTACTTC
TRBJ2-7 | . | TRBV7-2 | . | CASSVRQSYEQYF | TGTGCCAGCAGCGTTAGACAGAGCTACGAGCAGTACTTC
TRBJ1-4 | . | TRBV25-1 | many | CASSEGGAVNEKLFF | TGTGCCAGCAGTGAGGGGGGCGCGGTTAATGAAAAACTGTTTTTT
TRBJ2-7 | TRBD1 | TRBV5-1 | many | CASSLDGTAYYEQYF | TGCGCCAGCAGCTTGGATGGGACAGCCTACTACGAGCAGTACTTC
TRBJ2-1 | . | TRBV6-1 | medium-sized | CASSPGHEQFF | TGTGCCAGCTCTCCCGGACATGAGCAGTTCTTC
TRBJ2-1 | . | TRBV2 | . | CASIPADYNEQFF | TGTGCCAGCATTCCAGCGGACTACAATGAGCAGTTCTTC
TRBJ2-3 | TRBD2 | TRBV5-4 | . | CASSFTGREPSTDTQYF | TGTGCCAGCAGCTTTACGGGGCGGGAGCCCAGCACAGATACGCAGTATTTT
TRBJ1-3 | . | TRBV5-1 | few | CASSPLLGHGEVSGNTIYF | TGCGCCAGCAGCCCACTCCTGGGACACGGAGAAGTGTCTGGAAACACCATATATTTT
TRBJ1-2 | . | TRBV6-2/TRBV6-3 | . | CASGEHGAVRYGYTF | TGTGCCAGCGGGGAACATGGGGCGGTACGTTATGGCTACACCTTC